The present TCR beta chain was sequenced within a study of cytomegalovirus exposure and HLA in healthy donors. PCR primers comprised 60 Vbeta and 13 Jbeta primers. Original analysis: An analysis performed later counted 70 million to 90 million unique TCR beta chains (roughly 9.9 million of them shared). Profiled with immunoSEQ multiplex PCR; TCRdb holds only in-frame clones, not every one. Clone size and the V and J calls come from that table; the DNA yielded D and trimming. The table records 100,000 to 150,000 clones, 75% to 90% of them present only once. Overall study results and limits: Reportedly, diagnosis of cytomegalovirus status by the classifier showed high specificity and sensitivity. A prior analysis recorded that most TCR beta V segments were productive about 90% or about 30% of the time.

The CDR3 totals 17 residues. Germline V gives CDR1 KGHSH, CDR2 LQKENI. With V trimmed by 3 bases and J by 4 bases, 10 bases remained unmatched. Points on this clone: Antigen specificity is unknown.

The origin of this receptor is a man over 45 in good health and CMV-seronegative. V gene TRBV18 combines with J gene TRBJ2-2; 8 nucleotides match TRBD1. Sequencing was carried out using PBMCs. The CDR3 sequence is CASSPLGQGAGTGELFF. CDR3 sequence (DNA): TGTGCCAGCTCACCCCTCGGGCAGGGGGCTGGCACCGGGGAGCTGTTTTTT.